These 17 T cell receptor beta chains share one sample of origin, sequenced in a study of shared clonotypes between healthy human individuals (dated by TCRdb to the early 2020s). The library was obtained by the immunoSEQ multiplex PCR assay. TCRdb stores this immuneACCESS table with in-frame sequences only. Part of the clones is absent; in the studies checked, under half of the shortfall reflects unresolved V genes, and no reason is known for the rest. In this sample the table shows hundreds of thousands of clones, 85% to 95% of which occur a single time. The top ten constitute over 0.1% of the sample. For the CD8 naive samples, CD45RO-negative cells were positively selected for CCR7, yielding a CD45RA+CCR7+ population from which TemRA cells were excluded. The sequenced sample was naive CD8+ T cells sorted from blood. The sample's cell subset or site label, decoded: CD45RA+CCR7+. These receptors were taken from a young woman in good health.

The J gene is TRBJ2-7, the V gene TRBV6-1; D remains unclear. CDR1 is MNHNS and CDR2 is SASEGT in the germline V gene. V was trimmed by 7 bases and J by 4 bases, leaving 11 bases between them. This CDR3 contains 12 residues. CDR3 DNA: TGTGCCAGCATTCAGGAAGGGTACGAGCAGTACTTC. It translates to CASIQEGYEQYF.

The chain carries TRBV11-2 and TRBJ1-5; weak D call: TRBD1 (5 bases). This CDR3 comprises 13 residues. Germline V lookup: CDR1 SGHAT, CDR2 FQNNGV. V gave up 5 bases and J gave up 4 bases, with 9 bases separating them. The CDR3 here is CASSLRQNQPQHF. CDR3 nucleotide sequence: TGTGCCAGCAGCCTCAGACAGAATCAGCCCCAGCATTTT.

This chain connects TRBV27 to TRBJ2-1; a possible D gene is TRBD2 (6 bases). Between the trimmed V and J ends, which lost 1 base and 7 bases, there was a span of 8 bases. The germline V gene has CDR1 MNHEY and CDR2 SMNVEV (reference sequence). There are 13 residues in the CDR3. For the CDR3, the DNA is TGTGCCAGCAGTTTATATGCGGGGAATGAGCAGTTCTTC. This translates into CASSLYAGNEQFF.

The chain carries TRBV5-4 and TRBJ2-7; D unclear. Trimming shortened V by 5 bases and J by 2 bases, and 14 bases separated the two germline ends. The CDR3 runs to 14 residues. CDR1 is SGHNT and CDR2 is YYREEE in the germline V gene (reference sequence). This CDR3 is CASSSGWGTYEQYF. CDR3 DNA: TGTGCCAGCAGTTCTGGCTGGGGAACCTACGAGCAGTACTTC.

This chain joins TRBV29-1 and TRBJ2-1; no reliable D call. Trimming shortened V by 3 bases and J by 6 bases, and 6 bases separated the two germline ends. The germline V gene encodes CDR1 SQVTM and CDR2 ANQGSEA. CDR3 length: 11 residues. The CDR3 region is CSVDKINEQFF. For the CDR3, the DNA is TGCAGCGTTGACAAGATCAATGAGCAGTTCTTC.

The gene calls are TRBV28 and TRBJ2-5; D possibly corresponds to TRBD2 (5 bases). The V end lost 3 bases, the J end lost 5 bases, and 10 bases lay between the germline ends. The CDR3 runs 13 residues. Per germline, CDR1 MDHEN and CDR2 SYDVKM. The CDR3 coding sequence is TGTGCCAGCAGTTTTGGCGGGTCGGAGACCCAGTACTTC. This codes for CASSFGGSETQYF.

The CDR3 here is CASRVAGAAELFF. CDR3 coding DNA: TGTGCCAGCAGGGTAGCGGGAGCCGCGGAGCTGTTTTTT. The rearrangement links TRBV28 to TRBJ2-2; 9 bases are shared with TRBD2. Germline V gene lookup returns CDR1 MDHEN and CDR2 SYDVKM. This CDR3 is 13 amino acids long. Germline trimming cut 6 bases from V and 10 bases from J; bases unmatched to any gene: 6.

The CDR3 sequence: CASSQEWFTLRASTDTQYF. The DNA of the CDR3 is TGCGCCAGCAGCCAAGAGTGGTTCACCCTAAGGGCAAGCACAGATACGCAGTATTTT. The V gene is TRBV4-1, the J gene TRBJ2-3; the D is unclear. From germline, CDR1 is MGHRA and CDR2 YSYEKL. CDR3 size: 19 residues. Trimming took off 0 bases at V and 0 bases at J, with 19 bases between the two ends.

The chain combines TRBV18 with TRBJ2-1, with D perhaps matching TRBD1 or TRBD2 (5 bases each). The germline V gene has CDR1 KGHSH and CDR2 LQKENI. Trimming pared 2 bases from V and 7 bases from J, leaving 9 bases between. The CDR3 is made up of 13 amino acids. This CDR3 is CASSPVWGNEQFF. The CDR3, as DNA: TGTGCCAGCTCACCAGTCTGGGGGAATGAGCAGTTCTTC. The full variable domain, in which reference TRBV18 and TRBJ2-1 provide the parts outside the CDR3, is NAGVMQNPRHLVRRRGQEARLRCSPMKGHSHVYWYRQLPEEGLKFMVYLQKENIIDESGMPKERFSAEFPKEGPSILRIQQVVRGDSAAYFCASSPVWGNEQFFGPGTRLTVL.

The genes are TRBV7-9 and TRBJ2-7; D is unresolved. Germline V gene lookup returns CDR1 SEHNR and CDR2 FQNEAQ (reference sequence). The length of the CDR3 is 13 residues. V dropped 5 bases and J dropped 4 bases, with 12 bases sitting between them. The chain's CDR3 is CASSHPTSYEQYF. The CDR3 bases are TGTGCCAGCAGCCACCCAACCTCTTACGAGCAGTACTTC.

The rearrangement uses TRBV2 and TRBJ2-2; D remains ambiguous. In germline, CDR1 is SNHLY, CDR2 FYNNEI. CDR3 length: 13 amino acids. The germline V and J ends were trimmed by 4 bases and 4 bases, with 7 bases remaining between them. This CDR3 reads CASSGLATGELFF. CDR3 coding DNA: TGTGCCAGCAGTGGACTGGCCACCGGGGAGCTGTTTTTT.

V and J are TRBV7-9 and TRBJ2-7; perhaps TRBD1 as D (6 bases). Germline V gene lookup returns CDR1 SEHNR and CDR2 FQNEAQ (reference sequence). Trimming took 5 bases from V and 0 from J, leaving 20 bases between them. The CDR3 extends over 17 amino acids. CDR3 region: CASSPLGARGFSYEQYF. The CDR3 DNA is TGTGCCAGCAGCCCCCTGGGGGCTAGGGGTTTCTCCTACGAGCAGTACTTC.

The genes are TRBV11-2 and TRBJ2-7; TRBD2 matches 9 bases. CDR3 size: 15 residues. Losses at the gene ends were 1 base for V and 3 bases for J; bases not matched to a gene: 4. Germline CDR1 reads SGHAT; CDR2 reads FQNNGV. In DNA form, the CDR3 reads TGTGCCAGCAGCTTAGCAGGGCGGGAGGGCTACGAGCAGTACTTC. Its protein product is CASSLAGREGYEQYF. The full variable domain, in which reference TRBV11-2 and TRBJ2-7 provide the parts outside the CDR3, is EAGVAQSPRYKIIEKRQSVAFWCNPISGHATLYWYQQILGQGPKLLIQFQNNGVVDDSQLPKDRFSAERLKGVDSTLKIQPAKLEDSAVYLCASSLAGREGYEQYFGPGTRLTVT.

The rearrangement joins TRBV7-9 to TRBJ2-1; possibly TRBD2 for D (6 bases). CDR1 and CDR2 from the germline V gene are SEHNR and FQNEAQ (reference sequence). Trimming removed 0 bases from V and 5 bases from J, with 11 bases in between. The CDR3 length is 15 residues. DNA of the CDR3: TGTGCCAGCAGCTTAGCGGGAGGAACCCACAATGAGCAGTTCTTC. It encodes CASSLAGGTHNEQFF.

The chain joins TRBV19 to TRBJ2-3; 10 positions match TRBD1. CDR3 length equals 15 residues. The V gene end was trimmed by 5 bases and the J gene end by 4 bases; junction bases not matched to a gene: 6. In germline, CDR1 is LNHDA, CDR2 SQIVND (reference sequence). In DNA form, the CDR3 reads TGTGCCAGTAGTTTTTCCGGGACAGGGGCAGATACGCAGTATTTT. Amino acids: CASSFSGTGADTQYF.

The chain has TRBV2 and TRBJ1-1; D remains unclear. Per the germline V gene, CDR1 is SNHLY and CDR2 is FYNNEI. V gave up 6 bases and J gave up 0 bases, with 17 bases separating them. CDR3 length equals 16 residues. The CDR3 nucleotides are TGTGCCAGCAGGAAGGACGGAGCTTCCCTGAACACTGAAGCTTTCTTT. Amino acids: CASRKDGASLNTEAFF.

This chain links TRBV21-1 with TRBJ1-1; whether TRBD1, the table's D call, matches the DNA was not checked. TRBV21-1 is a pseudogene segment. This CDR3 comprises 15 residues. DNA for the CDR3: TGTGCCAGCAGCATATGGGTCAGGGACAGTTTAGGAGCTTTCTTT. It yields the protein CASSIWVRDSLGAFF.